This T cell receptor beta chain was profiled in a study of PD-1 blockade in mismatch repair-deficient tumors. Time point here: roughly 11-day in vitro stimulation with candidate neoantigen peptide 4. An identically run culture lacking peptide was the fold-change baseline. V lost 5 bases and J 5 bases, leaving 7 bases between the germline ends. CDR1 is MGHRA and CDR2 is YSYEKL in the germline V gene. This CDR3 is built from 11 residues. A word on this clone: Its specificity is not known.

This table comes from immunoSEQ multiplex PCR, and its TCRdb copy is limited to in-frame clones, with some not included. The repertoire consists of about 14,000 clones, with roughly 84% occurring once and the leading ten covering around 20%. The chain is built from TRBV4-1 and TRBJ2-7, with no clear D. The source was cells cultured in vitro, collected from a patient treated with pembrolizumab. This clonotype originated in an adult with mismatch repair-deficient cancer. The CDR3 DNA reads as TGCGCCAGCAGCGCCTATAACGAGCAGTACTTC. Translation: CASSAYNEQYF.